These 10 T cell receptor beta chains came from one sample sequenced in a study of T cell repertoires in cytomegalovirus infection. TCRdb re-called the reads with MiXCR, one entry per CDR3 protein. The sample has about 76,000 distinct CDR3 sequences; roughly 3.5% are singletons. Sequenced material: PBMCs. These receptors came from a human donor in good health (CMV status not recorded). Some clones in this sample may be carry-over from other donors' samples.

This sequence joins TRBV20-1 and TRBJ2-6, with 9 bases fitting TRBD1. The CDR3 has 18 amino acids. CDR1 is DFQATT, CDR2 SNEGSKA, per germline (reference sequence). The trim removed 0 bases at V and 3 bases at J, leaving 9 bases unmatched. This CDR3 reads CSARDAGQGSRGANVLTF. For the CDR3, the DNA is TGCAGTGCTAGAGATGCAGGACAGGGGTCGCGTGGGGCCAACGTCCTGACTTTC.

In this sample, this clonotype turned up many times. J is TRBJ2-7 and V is TRBV29-1; 8 bases agree with TRBD2. J was trimmed by 3 bases and V by 8 bases; bases with no gene match: 12. CDR3 length: 14 residues. Germline V gives CDR1 SQVTM, CDR2 ANQGSEA. CDR3 loop: CSTGGGNGGYEQYF. The CDR3 region has the DNA TGCAGCACGGGCGGGGGGAACGGGGGCTACGAGCAGTACTTC.

This clonotype was picked up many times. The V gene is TRBV6-1, the J gene TRBJ1-1; no firm D call. This CDR3 spans 13 amino acids. CDR1 is MNHNS and CDR2 is SASEGT in the germline V gene. V was trimmed by 5 bases and J by 3 bases, leaving 10 bases between them. The chain's CDR3 is CASSPGRHTEAFF. CDR3 nucleotide sequence: TGTGCCAGCAGTCCGGGGAGGCACACTGAAGCTTTCTTT.

The chain's CDR3 is CASSQGEFREAFF. DNA of the CDR3: TGCGCCAGCAGCCAAGGAGAGTTTCGGGAAGCTTTCTTT. The chain is built from TRBV4-1 and TRBJ1-1; no clear D. The CDR3 runs 13 residues. Trimming shortened V by 1 base and J by 8 bases, and 11 bases separated the two germline ends. Germline V gene sequence: CDR1 MGHRA, CDR2 YSYEKL.

The table lists this clonotype with many counts. The chain couples TRBV7-2 to TRBJ1-2; D is unresolved. This CDR3 is 14 amino acids long. CDR1 and CDR2 (germline): SGHTA, FQGNSA. V lost 3 bases and J 4 bases, leaving 12 bases between the germline ends. Here the CDR3 reads CASSLSSALYGYTF. In DNA form, the CDR3 reads TGTGCCAGCAGCTTGTCTAGCGCGCTCTATGGCTACACCTTC.

This clonotype was counted ten times or more. This chain connects TRBV28 to TRBJ1-2; D ambiguous. Trimming shortened V by 3 bases and J by 7 bases, and 18 bases separated the two germline ends. Germline V CDR1 and CDR2: MDHEN, SYDVKM. The CDR3 covers 15 residues. CDR3 in DNA: TGTGCCAGCAGTTTCGAGTTGGGAGGGAATTTTGGCTACACCTTC. Translating gives CASSFELGGNFGYTF.

This clonotype was observed many times. The chain combines TRBV20-1 with TRBJ2-2; D remains unclear. V was cut by 5 bases and J by 7 bases, with 11 bases left in between. The CDR3 has 12 residues. Germline CDR1 reads DFQATT; CDR2 reads SNEGSKA (reference sequence). This CDR3 reads CSAFRGSGELFF. DNA for the CDR3: TGCAGTGCTTTTCGTGGTAGCGGGGAGCTGTTTTTT.

There are many counts of this clonotype. A read error is possible here, since a much larger clone lies one base away. V and J are TRBV7-2 and TRBJ2-7, with D maybe TRBD2 (6 bases). The CDR3 consists of 16 residues. The germline V gene encodes CDR1 SGHTA and CDR2 FQGNSA. The V end was cut by 1 base, the J end by 3 bases, with 16 bases between. CDR3 nucleotides: TGTGCCAGCAGCTTAGGGCTCTCTAGCGAGAGCTACGAGCAGTACTTC. It specifies CASSLGLSSESYEQYF.

This clonotype was recorded many times. V is TRBV25-1 and J is TRBJ2-7, with no clear D. This CDR3 spans 11 amino acids. CDR1 MGHDK and CDR2 SYGVNS come from the germline V gene. Trimming shortened V by 5 bases and J by 2 bases, and 4 bases separated the two germline ends. CDR3 nucleotides: TGTGCCAGCAGTACCACCTACGAGCAGTACTTC. It is translated as CASSTTYEQYF.

In this sample, this clonotype turned up many times. The chain is built from TRBV2 and TRBJ1-3, with a weak D call TRBD1 (5 bases). Germline CDR1 and CDR2: SNHLY and FYNNEI. The CDR3 covers 15 residues. The V gene lost 8 bases and the J gene lost 0 bases, with 14 bases spanning the gap. The CDR3, as DNA: TGTGCCAGCGGGGCAGGGCGAAACTCTGGAAACACCATATATTTT. This sequence encodes CASGAGRNSGNTIYF. Full variable domain (rest looked up from reference TRBV2 and TRBJ1-3): EPEVTQTPSHQVTQMGQEVILRCVPISNHLYFYWYRQILGQKVEFLVSFYNNEISEKSEIFDDQFSVERPDGSNFTLKIRSTKLEDSAMYFCASGAGRNSGNTIYFGEGSWLTVV.